The present TCR beta chain was sequenced within a study of T-cell memory formation after mild COVID-19. This CDR3 contains 12 residues. Germline-derived CDR1 and CDR2 are MNHEY and SVGAGI. V was trimmed by 8 bases and J by 4 bases, leaving 8 bases between them. From 5'RACE with constant-segment primers came TCR alpha and TCR beta cDNA libraries that carried sample barcodes and UMIs. TCRdb reprocessed the 5' RACE reads with MiXCR, giving one entry per CDR3 protein. This table has a few hundred thousand distinct CDR3 sequences, approximately 10% appearing once. In its sample, this clonotype ranks as medium-sized.

The chain combines TRBV6-5 with TRBJ2-2, with D perhaps matching TRBD2 (5 bases). The TCR originated in a young man who had mild COVID-19 (a few samples of this study predate the infection). Cell type and time point are not known. The sequenced sample was PBMCs or a T cell subset sorted from them (not recorded which). In DNA form, the CDR3 reads TGTGCCAGCCACGGGGTCACCGGGGAGCTGTTTTTT. The encoded protein is CASHGVTGELFF.